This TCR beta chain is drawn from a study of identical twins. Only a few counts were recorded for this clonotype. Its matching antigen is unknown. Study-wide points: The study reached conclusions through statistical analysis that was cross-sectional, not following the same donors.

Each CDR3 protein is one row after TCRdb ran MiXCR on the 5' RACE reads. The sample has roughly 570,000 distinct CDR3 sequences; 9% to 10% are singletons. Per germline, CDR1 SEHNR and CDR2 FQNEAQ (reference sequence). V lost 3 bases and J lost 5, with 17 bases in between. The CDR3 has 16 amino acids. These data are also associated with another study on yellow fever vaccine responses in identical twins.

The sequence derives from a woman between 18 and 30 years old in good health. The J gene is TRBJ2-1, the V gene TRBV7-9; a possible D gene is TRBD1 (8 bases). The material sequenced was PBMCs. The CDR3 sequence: CASSFPYRGGNNEQFF. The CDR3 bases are TGTGCCAGCAGCTTCCCCTACAGGGGGGGAAACAATGAGCAGTTCTTC.